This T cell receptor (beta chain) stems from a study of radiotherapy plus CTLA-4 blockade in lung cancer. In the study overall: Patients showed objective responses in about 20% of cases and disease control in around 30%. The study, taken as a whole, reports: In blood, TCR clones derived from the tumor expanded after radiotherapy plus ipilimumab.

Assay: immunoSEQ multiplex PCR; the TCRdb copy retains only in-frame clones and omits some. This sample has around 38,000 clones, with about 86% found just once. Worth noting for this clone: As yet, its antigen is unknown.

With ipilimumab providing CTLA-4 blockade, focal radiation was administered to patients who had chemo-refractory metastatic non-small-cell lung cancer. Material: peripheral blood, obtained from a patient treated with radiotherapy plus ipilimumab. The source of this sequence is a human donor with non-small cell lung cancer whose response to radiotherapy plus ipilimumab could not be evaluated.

In nucleotides, the CDR3 is TGTGCCAGCAGTCAGGAGACAGGGATGGACATTCAGTACTTC. It is translated as CASSQETGMDIQYF. The chain recombines TRBV6-5 with TRBJ2-4; 7 bases fit TRBD1. The CDR3 has 14 residues. The germline V gene encodes CDR1 MNHEY and CDR2 SVGAGI. Losses at the gene ends were 5 bases for V and 8 bases for J; bases not matched to a gene: 9.